This record looks at one T cell receptor beta chain sequence and its context. This clone's antigen is unknown. Base qualities were left out, and no much larger clone turns up one base away. The method behind the library was the immunoSEQ multiplex PCR assay. The source is immuneACCESS, and TCRdb retained only in-frame sequences with V and J called. Part of the clones is not carried over; for the studies checked, unresolved V genes explain less than half of this, and the remainder is unexplained. The sample contains fewer than 700,000 clones, roughly 90% of them found a single time. The top ten clones comprise approximately 0.01% of the sample. The data were obtained in a study of shared T cell receptors in the human thymus (dated by TCRdb to the early 2020s). About the study as a whole: The study examined how self-reactive, shared T-cell receptor alpha chains are generated in the human thymus.

In addition, the sample was reused for a study of human thymus T cells. The second study reports: In Finland, the donors were immunologically healthy infants who were having open corrective cardiac surgery for congenital heart defects. Thymus tissue was obtained as surgical resects removed during corrective cardiac surgery. V and J gene segment usage appeared biased in both thymic and peripheral blood repertoires. The related research found that thymic TCR repertoires overlapped highly between unrelated individuals. The study used under ten infant thymus samples plus four related peripheral blood samples to characterize TCR alpha and beta repertoires. The infant donors were about 6 to 244 days old, and the cohort included several males and a couple of females. Thymocytes were mechanically released from the tissue and were stored as pellets of roughly 9-30 million cells at -70 degrees C. Genomic DNA was extracted from frozen cell pellets with a QIAsymphony instrument. Using the immunoSEQ multiplex PCR assay, the TCRB and TCRAD loci were amplified from a standardized quantity of quality-controlled genomic DNA. The amplicons spanned the V(D)J region and were long enough to cover the CDR3 and allow V and J genes to be identified. Amplicon sequencing was performed on an Illumina platform through the commercial immunoSEQ service. Primer bias and sequencing errors were corrected as previously described, and TCRAD and TCRB definitions were based on the IMGT database. immunoSEQ Analyzer 3.0 and VDJTools were used for repertoire analysis, which covered basic statistics, V/J segment usage, diversity estimates, rarefaction and pairwise overlap. Diversity was estimated with Chao1, ChaoE, Efron-Thisted, Shannon and inverse Simpson indices, and also on datasets down-sampled to the smallest sample. For repertoire overlap, CDR3 nucleotide sequence, V gene and J gene had to match strictly, and clustering was done by Jaccard-based multidimensional scaling. On average, approximately 790,000 unique TCRB clonotypes were obtained from thymus samples, compared with roughly 84,000 from blood samples.

Sequenced sample: thymocytes. The source is a boy younger than two with a congenital heart defect. Donor details come from another sample of the same person, matched by shared clones.

The CDR3 amino acid sequence is: CASSLERQQRGNTIYF. The DNA sequence is TGTGCCAGCAGCTTAGAGCGGCAGCAAAGAGGAAACACCATATATTTT. The rearrangement combines TRBV11-2 with TRBJ1-3, with no reliable assignment of the D segment. Reading the germline V gene gives CDR1 SGHAT and CDR2 FQNNGV. The CDR3 contains 16 residues, cysteine and phenylalanine counted. Only the CDR3 region is kept as DNA, spanning 48 bases read in frame from base 1. Trimming costs V 0 bases and J 4 bases, and their ends lie 13 bases apart.